The 22 T cell receptor beta chains given below trace back to one sample, sequenced in a study of radiotherapy plus CTLA-4 blockade in lung cancer. TCRdb's table, derived via immunoSEQ multiplex PCR, lists solely in-frame clones and lacks some. The repertoire holds 39,000 or so clones, with around 79% as singletons. The material was peripheral blood, obtained from a patient treated with radiotherapy plus ipilimumab. These receptors originate from a human donor with non-small cell lung cancer who had stable disease on radiotherapy plus ipilimumab.

V usage is TRBV6-1 and J usage is TRBJ1-1; maybe TRBD1 (6 bases). Germline V gives CDR1 MNHNS, CDR2 SASEGT. Trimming took off 0 bases at V and 7 bases at J, with 12 bases between the two ends. CDR3 length: 14 residues. The CDR3 DNA sequence: TGTGCCAGCAGTGAAGCGCGGGGGGCAGGTGAAGCTTTCTTT. Protein product: CASSEARGAGEAFF.

The J gene is TRBJ1-2, the V gene TRBV30, with D possibly TRBD1 on 5 matching bases. CDR1 is GTSNPN and CDR2 is SVGIG in the germline V gene (reference sequence). There are 13 residues in the CDR3. V was clipped by 1 base and J by 11 bases, with 17 bases between them. In DNA form, the CDR3 reads TGTGCCTGGAGTGCAGAGACAGCTCCCCTATACACCTTC. This translates into CAWSAETAPLYTF.

This chain joins TRBV28 and TRBJ1-1, with D perhaps TRBD1 (6 bases). This CDR3 is 14 amino acids long. The ends were cut back, 6 bases at V and 0 bases at J, with 11 bases in the middle. Germline CDR1 is MDHEN and CDR2 is SYDVKM. The CDR3 coding sequence is TGTGCCAGCAGCCCCCGGGACATGAACACTGAAGCTTTCTTT. Residues: CASSPRDMNTEAFF. Combining the CDR3 with reference TRBV28 and TRBJ1-1 gives the whole variable domain DVKVTQSSRYLVKRTGEKVFLECVQDMDHENMFWYRQDPGLGLRLIYFSYDVKMKEKGDIPEGYSVSREKKERFSLILESASTNQTSMYLCASSPRDMNTEAFFGQGTRLTVV.

This clone has just a few counts. The J gene is TRBJ2-2, the V gene TRBV30; D possibly corresponds to TRBD1 (6 bases). Germline CDR1 and CDR2: GTSNPN and SVGIG (reference sequence). The CDR3 has 13 amino acids. V was clipped by 4 bases and J by 6 bases, with 12 bases between them. DNA of the CDR3: TGTGCCTGGACAGGGGCTCTAGCCGGGGAGCTGTTTTTT. Translated, it gives CAWTGALAGELFF.

The genes are TRBV18 and TRBJ1-6; 8 nucleotides match TRBD1. Looked up from germline, CDR1 is KGHSH and CDR2 is LQKENI. This CDR3 is built from 14 residues. Trimming took 6 bases from V and 11 from J; bases not matched to a gene: 9. The chain's CDR3 is CASSQDRDLAPLHF. CDR3 nucleotide sequence: TGTGCCAGCTCGCAGGACAGGGATCTGGCACCCCTCCACTTT.

This clone has a handful of counts. V usage is TRBV6-1 and J usage is TRBJ1-5; D remains unclear. V shed 6 bases and J shed 1 base, with 13 bases lying between them. The CDR3 is made up of 15 amino acids. Germline V gene data show CDR1 as MNHNS and CDR2 as SASEGT. This CDR3 is CASRPGGISNQPQHF. CDR3 nucleotide sequence: TGTGCCAGCAGACCAGGAGGGATCAGCAATCAGCCCCAGCATTTT.

J is TRBJ2-1 and V is TRBV11-2, with 11 positions matching TRBD2. After removal of 0 bases from V and 5 bases from J, the junction contained 0 bases not matched to a gene. Germline-derived CDR1 and CDR2 are SGHAT and FQNNGV. CDR3 size: 15 residues. The CDR3 sequence is CASSLDSGGDNEQFF. The CDR3 DNA is TGTGCCAGCAGCTTAGATAGCGGGGGGGACAATGAGCAGTTCTTC. Full variable domain (remainder filled in from reference TRBV11-2 and TRBJ2-1): EAGVAQSPRYKIIEKRQSVAFWCNPISGHATLYWYQQILGQGPKLLIQFQNNGVVDDSQLPKDRFSAERLKGVDSTLKIQPAKLEDSAVYLCASSLDSGGDNEQFFGPGTRLTVL.

The chain couples TRBV4-3 to TRBJ2-6; D is perhaps TRBD1 (5 bases). This CDR3 is built from 19 residues. V was pared by 0 bases and J by 0 bases, with 15 bases between. Germline assignment: CDR1 LGHNA and CDR2 YSLEER. The CDR3 DNA follows: TGCGCCAGCAGCCAAGATTTGCCAGGGTTATTCTCTGGGGCCAACGTCCTGACTTTC. Amino acids: CASSQDLPGLFSGANVLTF.

The chain combines TRBV5-8 with TRBJ1-1; possible D gene TRBD1, 5 bases. The CDR3 is 15 residues long. Germline CDR1 is SGHTS and CDR2 is YDEGEE. V was cut by 6 bases and J by 8 bases, with 23 bases left in between. The CDR3 DNA is TGTGCCAGCATTTTCCAGGCCCTCCAGGGTTTGGAAGCTTTCTTT. Protein: CASIFQALQGLEAFF.

The rearrangement joins TRBV6-9 to TRBJ1-2; D perhaps matches TRBD1 (5 bases). In germline, CDR1 is MNHGY, CDR2 SVAAGI. CDR3 size: 15 residues. V was clipped by 5 bases and J by 4 bases, with 17 bases between them. The CDR3 sequence is CASSEAGSQGYGYTF. The CDR3 DNA reads as TGTGCCAGCAGTGAAGCGGGCAGCCAGGGCTATGGCTACACCTTC.

CDR3 in amino acids: CSVDGFRDRHYTF. The CDR3 region has the DNA TGCAGCGTTGATGGGTTTAGGGACAGGCACTACACCTTC. This chain links TRBV29-1 with TRBJ1-2, with 8 bases lining up with TRBD1. The V segment lost 3 bases and the J segment 10 bases; nucleotides outside the gene matches: 10. CDR3 length: 13 residues. The germline V gene has CDR1 SQVTM and CDR2 ANQGSEA.

The chain carries TRBV25-1 and TRBJ1-6, with 10 bases identical to TRBD1. The junction had 5 bases not matched to a gene; V was cut back by 6 bases and J by 9 bases. The CDR3 is 14 residues long. Looked up from germline, CDR1 is MGHDK and CDR2 is SYGVNS. In DNA, the CDR3 is TGTGCCAGCAGGGGGACAGGGGAAGGTTCACCCCTCCACTTT. Translation: CASRGTGEGSPLHF.

The chain combines TRBV27 with TRBJ1-2, with 7 bases matching TRBD1. The germline CDR1 and CDR2 sequences are MNHEY and SMNVEV (reference sequence). The length of the CDR3 is 15 residues. The junction had 8 bases not matched to a gene; V was cut back by 2 bases and J by 5 bases. CDR3 loop: CASSLTGAKAYGYTF. The CDR3 nucleotides read TGTGCCAGCAGTTTAACAGGGGCGAAAGCGTATGGCTACACCTTC.

The genes are TRBV4-2 and TRBJ1-1; D remains unclear. Trimming pared 4 bases from V and 2 bases from J, leaving 11 bases between. There are 14 residues in the CDR3. The germline V gene has CDR1 LGHNA and CDR2 YNFKEQ. Here the CDR3 DNA reads TGTGCCAGCAGCCTTAACTCGTATAACACTGAAGCTTTCTTT. Its translation is CASSLNSYNTEAFF.

This clone was counted only a few times. The genes are TRBV7-2 and TRBJ2-4; 7 bases map to TRBD2. The germline gives CDR1 SGHTA, CDR2 FQGNSA. The CDR3 has 13 residues. V shed 2 bases, J shed 9 bases, and the junction held 4 bases outside the gene matches. CDR3: CASSLSGEGIQYF. The CDR3 DNA reads TGTGCCAGCAGCTTAAGCGGGGAGGGCATTCAGTACTTC. The whole variable domain, filled in from reference TRBV7-2 and TRBJ2-4, reads GAGVSQSPSNKVTEKGKDVELRCDPISGHTALYWYRQSLGQGLEFLIYFQGNSAPDKSGLPSDRFSAERTGGSVSTLTIQRTQQEDSAVYLCASSLSGEGIQYFGAGTRLSVL.

This chain joins TRBV28 and TRBJ1-2; 7 positions match TRBD1. CDR3 length: 12 amino acids. CDR1 is MDHEN and CDR2 is SYDVKM in the germline V gene. The J segment lost 6 bases and the V segment lost 6 bases, leaving 4 bases of the junction unmatched. The CDR3 coding sequence is TGTGCCAGCAGGGGACAGCTTGATGGCTACACCTTC. This translates into CASRGQLDGYTF.

This chain joins TRBV27 and TRBJ2-5, with a tentative D call TRBD2 (5 bases). The CDR3 spans 14 residues. V was trimmed by 5 bases and J by 2 bases, leaving 12 bases between them. The germline CDR1 and CDR2 sequences are MNHEY and SMNVEV (reference sequence). The CDR3 bases are TGTGCCAGCAGTCCCAGGCGCGGGCAAGAGACCCAGTACTTC. Translating it yields CASSPRRGQETQYF.

A remark on this clone: Other DNA sequences from this sample encode an identical CDR3 as well. V usage is TRBV10-1 and J usage is TRBJ2-7; D ambiguous. Deletions cut 2 bases from V and 2 bases from J, with 10 bases between. The length of the CDR3 is 14 residues. Germline V lookup: CDR1 WNHNN, CDR2 SYGVQD (reference sequence). The CDR3 nucleotides are TGCGCCAGCAGTGAGCTGGCAGGCCCCTACGAGCAGTACTTC. Residues: CASSELAGPYEQYF.

A word on this clone: The same CDR3 arises from other DNA sequences in this sample as well. This chain uses TRBV18 with TRBJ1-1, with unresolved D. This CDR3 region has 12 residues. The germline V and J ends were trimmed by 3 bases and 7 bases, with 9 bases remaining between them. Germline lookup yields CDR1 KGHSH and CDR2 LQKENI. The CDR3 DNA reads as TGTGCCAGCTCACCGACAACTTATGAAGCTTTCTTT. Protein: CASSPTTYEAFF.

The count of this clone is one. The chain is built from TRBV7-2 and TRBJ1-2; D unclear. This CDR3 is 15 amino acids long. Germline CDR1 reads SGHTA; CDR2 reads FQGNSA. V shed 2 bases and J shed 8 bases, with 18 bases lying between them. DNA of the CDR3: TGTGCCAGCAGCTTAAGAGGAAACCCCTTAGAAGGCTACACCTTC. Its translation: CASSLRGNPLEGYTF. Supplemented by reference TRBV7-2 and TRBJ1-2, the full variable domain reads GAGVSQSPSNKVTEKGKDVELRCDPISGHTALYWYRQSLGQGLEFLIYFQGNSAPDKSGLPSDRFSAERTGGSVSTLTIQRTQQEDSAVYLCASSLRGNPLEGYTFGSGTRLTVV.

There are a few counts of this clone. The V call is TRBV5-4, the J call TRBJ1-4; 12 bases agree with TRBD1. The ends lost 4 bases at V and 8 bases at J; junction bases unmatched: 6. Germline V gives CDR1 SGHNT, CDR2 YYREEE (reference sequence). CDR3 length: 15 residues. The CDR3 is CASSPGTGGEEKLFF. CDR3 coding DNA: TGTGCCAGCAGCCCAGGGACAGGGGGCGAAGAAAAACTGTTTTTT.

This chain links TRBV11-2 with TRBJ1-3, with 7 bases identical to TRBD1. This CDR3 is 19 amino acids long. After removal of 0 bases from V and 0 bases from J, the junction contained 11 bases not matched to a gene. In germline, CDR1 is SGHAT, CDR2 FQNNGV. The CDR3 protein is CASSLDIGGGLVSGNTIYF. The CDR3 DNA is TGTGCCAGCAGCTTAGATATAGGAGGGGGCCTGGTCTCTGGAAACACCATATATTTT.